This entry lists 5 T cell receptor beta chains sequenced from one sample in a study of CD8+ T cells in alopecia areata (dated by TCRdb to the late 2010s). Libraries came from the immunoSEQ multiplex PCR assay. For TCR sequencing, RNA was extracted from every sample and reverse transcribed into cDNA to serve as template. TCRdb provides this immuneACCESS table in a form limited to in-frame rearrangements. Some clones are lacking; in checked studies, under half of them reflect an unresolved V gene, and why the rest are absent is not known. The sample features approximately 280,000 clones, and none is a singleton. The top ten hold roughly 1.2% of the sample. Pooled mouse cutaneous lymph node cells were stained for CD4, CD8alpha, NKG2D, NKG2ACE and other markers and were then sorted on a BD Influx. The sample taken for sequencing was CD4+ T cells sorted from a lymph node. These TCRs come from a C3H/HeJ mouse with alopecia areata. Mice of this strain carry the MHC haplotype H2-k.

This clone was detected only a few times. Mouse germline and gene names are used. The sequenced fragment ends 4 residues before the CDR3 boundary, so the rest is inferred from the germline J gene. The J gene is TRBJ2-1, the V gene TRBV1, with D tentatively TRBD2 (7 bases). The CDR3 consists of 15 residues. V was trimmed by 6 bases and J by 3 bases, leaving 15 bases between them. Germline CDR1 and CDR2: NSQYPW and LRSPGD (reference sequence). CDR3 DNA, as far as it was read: TGCACCTGCAGGTCAGTGAGGGGGGCCTATGCT. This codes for CTCRSVRGAYA. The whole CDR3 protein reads CTCRSVRGAYAEQFF.

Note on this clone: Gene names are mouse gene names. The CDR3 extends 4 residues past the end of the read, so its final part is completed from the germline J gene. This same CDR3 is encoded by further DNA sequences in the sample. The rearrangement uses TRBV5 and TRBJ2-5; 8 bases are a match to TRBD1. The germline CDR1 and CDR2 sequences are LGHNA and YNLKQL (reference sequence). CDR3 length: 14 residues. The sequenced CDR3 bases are TGTGCCAGCAGCCAAGGACAGGGGCGAGAC. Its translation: CASSQGQGRD. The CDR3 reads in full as CASSQGQGRDTQYF.

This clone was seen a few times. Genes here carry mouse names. CDR3: CASSILGIYEQYF. Partial CDR3 DNA: TGTGCCAGCAGTATCCTGGGGATCTAT. This chain links TRBV19 with TRBJ2-7; D perhaps matches TRBD2 (6 bases). Read sequence stops 4 residues before the CDR3 end, and the germline J gene provides the missing end. Per the germline V gene, CDR1 is FNHDT and CDR2 is SITEND (reference sequence). The CDR3 runs to 13 residues. Trimming shortened V by 2 bases and J by 3 bases, and 9 bases separated the two germline ends.

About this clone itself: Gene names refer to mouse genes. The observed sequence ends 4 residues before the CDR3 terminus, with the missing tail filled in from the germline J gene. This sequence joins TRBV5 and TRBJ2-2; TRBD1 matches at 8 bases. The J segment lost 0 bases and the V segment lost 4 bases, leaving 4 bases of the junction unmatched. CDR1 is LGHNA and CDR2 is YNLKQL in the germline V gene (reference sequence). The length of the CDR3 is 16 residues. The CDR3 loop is CASSPGTGTNTGQLYF. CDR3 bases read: TGTGCCAGCAGCCCCGGGACAGGAACAAACACCGGG.

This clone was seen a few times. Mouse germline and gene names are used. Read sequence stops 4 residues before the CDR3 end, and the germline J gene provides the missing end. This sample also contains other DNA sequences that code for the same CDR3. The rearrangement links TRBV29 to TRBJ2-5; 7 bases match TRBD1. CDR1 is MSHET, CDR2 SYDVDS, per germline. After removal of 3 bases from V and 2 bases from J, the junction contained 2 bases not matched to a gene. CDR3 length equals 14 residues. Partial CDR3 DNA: TGTGCTAGCAGTTTCCGGGACAGCCAAGAC. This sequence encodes CASSFRDSQD. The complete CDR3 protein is CASSFRDSQDTQYF. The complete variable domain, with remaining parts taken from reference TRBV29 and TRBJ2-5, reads DMKVTQMPRYLIKRMGENVLLECGQDMSHETMYWYRQDPGLGLQLIYISYDVDSNSEGDIPKGYRVSRKKREHFSLILDSAKTNQTSVYFCASSFRDSQDTQYFGPGTRLLVL.